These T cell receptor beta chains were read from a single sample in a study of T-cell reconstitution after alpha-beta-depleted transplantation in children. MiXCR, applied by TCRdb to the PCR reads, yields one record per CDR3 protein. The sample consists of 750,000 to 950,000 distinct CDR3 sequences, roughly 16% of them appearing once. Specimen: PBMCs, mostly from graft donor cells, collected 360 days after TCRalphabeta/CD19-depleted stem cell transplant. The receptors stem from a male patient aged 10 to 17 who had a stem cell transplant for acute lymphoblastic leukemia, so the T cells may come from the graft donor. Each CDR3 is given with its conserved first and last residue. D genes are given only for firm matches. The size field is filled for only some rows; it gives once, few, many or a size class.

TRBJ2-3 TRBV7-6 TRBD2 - CASSVTSGSRTDTQYF TGTGCCAGCAGCGTGACTAGCGGGAGTCGCACAGATACGCAGTATTTT
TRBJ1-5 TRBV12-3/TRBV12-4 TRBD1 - CASRGGQVAHQPQHF TGTGCCAGCAGGGGGGGACAGGTAGCGCATCAGCCCCAGCATTTT
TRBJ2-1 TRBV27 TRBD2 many CASSLVPRIAGEGNEQFF TGTGCCAGCAGTTTAGTCCCACGAATAGCGGGAGAGGGCAATGAGCAGTTCTTC
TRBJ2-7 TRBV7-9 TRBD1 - CASSHRDRGSSEQYF TGTGCCAGCAGCCACCGGGACAGGGGTTCGAGCGAGCAGTACTTC
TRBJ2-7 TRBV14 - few CASSQENIRTVEQYF TGTGCCAGCAGCCAAGAGAACATTCGAACGGTCGAGCAGTACTTC
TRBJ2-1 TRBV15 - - CATSRRGEQFF TGTGCCACCAGCAGGAGGGGTGAGCAGTTCTTC
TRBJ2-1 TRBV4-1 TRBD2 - CASSRHLAGANYNEQFF TGCGCCAGCAGCCGCCATTTAGCGGGGGCCAACTACAATGAGCAGTTCTTC
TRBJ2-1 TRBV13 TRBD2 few CASSSYGLAGDSEQFF TGTGCCAGCAGCTCATACGGACTAGCGGGAGACTCGGAGCAGTTCTTC
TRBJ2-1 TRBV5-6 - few CASSLGTARLQFF TGTGCCAGCAGCTTGGGGACAGCCAGACTGCAGTTCTTC
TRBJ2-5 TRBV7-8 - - CASSPGRLQETQYF TGTGCCAGCAGCCCAGGACGGTTACAAGAGACCCAGTACTTC
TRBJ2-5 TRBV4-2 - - CASSRTTSRGETQYF TGTGCCAGCAGCCGGACTACAAGTCGGGGAGAGACCCAGTACTTC
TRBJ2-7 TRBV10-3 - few CAISDVRGVGFFSYEQYF TGTGCCATCAGTGATGTCAGGGGAGTCGGGTTCTTTTCCTACGAGCAGTACTTC
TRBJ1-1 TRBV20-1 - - CSALSWDVATEAFF TGCAGTGCTCTATCCTGGGACGTGGCCACTGAAGCTTTCTTT
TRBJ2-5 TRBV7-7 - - CASSLEFGAETQYF TGTGCCAGCAGCTTAGAATTTGGAGCGGAGACCCAGTACTTC
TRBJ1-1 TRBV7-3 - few CASSLLGGTLNTEAFF TGTGCCAGCAGCTTATTGGGGGGCACTTTGAACACTGAAGCTTTCTTT
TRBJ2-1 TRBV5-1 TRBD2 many CASSLPPPGLAAQDEQFF TGCGCCAGCAGCTTGCCTCCCCCGGGACTAGCGGCCCAGGATGAGCAGTTCTTC
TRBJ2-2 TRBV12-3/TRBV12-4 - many CASSSRRAGELFF TGTGCCAGCAGTTCGCGTCGCGCCGGGGAGCTGTTTTTT
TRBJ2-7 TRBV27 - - CASSILWDGTYEQYF TGTGCCAGCAGTATCCTCTGGGACGGAACCTACGAGCAGTACTTC
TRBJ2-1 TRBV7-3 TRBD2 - CASSLSASGRLANEQFF TGTGCCAGCAGCTTATCGGCTAGCGGGAGATTAGCGAATGAGCAGTTCTTC